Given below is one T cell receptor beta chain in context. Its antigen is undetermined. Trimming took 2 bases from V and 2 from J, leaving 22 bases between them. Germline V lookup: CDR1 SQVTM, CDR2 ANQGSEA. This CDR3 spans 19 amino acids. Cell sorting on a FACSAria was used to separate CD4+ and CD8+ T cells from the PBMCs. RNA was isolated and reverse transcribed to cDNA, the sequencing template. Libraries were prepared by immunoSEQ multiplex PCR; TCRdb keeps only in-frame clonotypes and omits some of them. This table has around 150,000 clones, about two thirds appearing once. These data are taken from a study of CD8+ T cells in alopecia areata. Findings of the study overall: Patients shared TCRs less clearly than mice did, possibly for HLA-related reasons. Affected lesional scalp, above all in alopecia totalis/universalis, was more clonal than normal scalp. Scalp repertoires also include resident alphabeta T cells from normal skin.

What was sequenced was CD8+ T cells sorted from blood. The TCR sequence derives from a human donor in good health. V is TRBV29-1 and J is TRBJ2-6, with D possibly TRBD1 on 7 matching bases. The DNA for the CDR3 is TGCAGCGTTGAATCGCGGGGACAGAATGGAGTAACTGGGGCCAACGTCCTGACTTTC. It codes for CSVESRGQNGVTGANVLTF.